This TCR beta chain appears in the sequencing data of a study of cytomegalovirus exposure and HLA in healthy donors. On the study more broadly: The Caucasian-associated ancestry cluster held roughly 80% of approximately 400 genotyped donors. Overall study results and limits: Trimming of TCR beta V- and J-genes showed a link, identified in a later analysis, to a missense DCLRE1C variant. The authors later found TCR association rates varying by HLA locus, with DRB1 most and HLA-C fewest.

V shed 2 bases, J shed 0 bases, and the junction held 1 base outside the gene matches. The germline CDR1 and CDR2 sequences are MNHNY and SVGAGI (reference sequence). This CDR3 contains 15 residues. PCR primers comprised 60 Vbeta and 13 Jbeta primers. Produced via immunoSEQ multiplex PCR; TCRdb's table is partial and in-frame only. The sample table sets out over 100,000 clones. With respect to this clone: The antigen is unknown.

V is TRBV6-6 and J is TRBJ2-7, with 10 bases lining up with TRBD2. Sequenced sample: PBMCs. This TCR was sampled from a man aged 35 to 55 in good health and CMV-seropositive. CDR3 in amino acids: CASSYASGSSYEQYF. The CDR3 DNA reads as TGTGCCAGCAGTTACGCTAGCGGGAGCTCCTACGAGCAGTACTTC.